This TCR beta chain comes out of a study of response to subunit inactivated influenza vaccine. Study observations and caveats: With each seasonal influenza vaccination, the authors suggested, few new T cells are recruited.

In TCRdb, the RT-PCR reads were re-called with MiXCR into one record per CDR3 protein. The profile shows under 750,000 distinct CDR3 sequences, 12% of them singletons. This clonotype showed up just a few times. Its antigen is undetermined. The source is a man between 45 and 60 years old who received an inactivated influenza vaccine. Material: PBMCs from blood, obtained on the day of vaccination.

The CDR3 reads CASHGPNQPQHF. The CDR3 DNA sequence: TGTGCCAGTCACGGCCCAAATCAGCCCCAGCATTTT. The chain uses TRBV12-3 or TRBV12-4 and TRBJ1-5; D is ambiguous. The CDR3 loop spans 12 amino acids. V dropped 9 bases and J dropped 4 bases, with 10 bases sitting between them.